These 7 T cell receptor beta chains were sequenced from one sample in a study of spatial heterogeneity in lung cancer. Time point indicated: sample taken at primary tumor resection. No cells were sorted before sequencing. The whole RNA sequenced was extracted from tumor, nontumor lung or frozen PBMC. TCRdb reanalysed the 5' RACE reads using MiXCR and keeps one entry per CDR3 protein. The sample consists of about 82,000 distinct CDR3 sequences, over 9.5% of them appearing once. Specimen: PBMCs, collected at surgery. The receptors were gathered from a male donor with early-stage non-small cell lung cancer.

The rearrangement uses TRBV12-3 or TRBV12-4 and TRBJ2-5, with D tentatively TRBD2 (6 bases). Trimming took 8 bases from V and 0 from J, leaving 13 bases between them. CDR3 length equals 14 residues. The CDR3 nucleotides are TGTGCCAGCGCCGGGAGCGCGTACCAAGAGACCCAGTACTTC. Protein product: CASAGSAYQETQYF.

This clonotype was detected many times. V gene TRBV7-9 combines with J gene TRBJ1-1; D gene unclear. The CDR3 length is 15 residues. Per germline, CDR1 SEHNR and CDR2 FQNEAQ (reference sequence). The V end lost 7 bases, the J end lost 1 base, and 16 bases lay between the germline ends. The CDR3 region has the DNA TGTGCCAGCACCGAAAGGGAGGGTTCGAACACTGAAGCTTTCTTT. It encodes CASTEREGSNTEAFF.

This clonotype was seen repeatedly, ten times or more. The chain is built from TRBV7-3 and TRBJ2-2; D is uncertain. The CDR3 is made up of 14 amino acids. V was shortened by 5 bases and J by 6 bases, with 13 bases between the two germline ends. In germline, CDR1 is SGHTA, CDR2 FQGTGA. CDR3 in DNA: TGTGCCAGCAGCCGTAACCCCGACGCCGGGGAGCTGTTTTTT. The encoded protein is CASSRNPDAGELFF.

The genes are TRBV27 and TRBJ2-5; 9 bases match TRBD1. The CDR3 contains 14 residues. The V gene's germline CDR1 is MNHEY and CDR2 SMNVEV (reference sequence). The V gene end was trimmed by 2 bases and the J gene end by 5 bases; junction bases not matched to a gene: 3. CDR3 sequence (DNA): TGTGCCAGCAGTTTAGGGACAGGGTTGGAGACCCAGTACTTC. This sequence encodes CASSLGTGLETQYF.

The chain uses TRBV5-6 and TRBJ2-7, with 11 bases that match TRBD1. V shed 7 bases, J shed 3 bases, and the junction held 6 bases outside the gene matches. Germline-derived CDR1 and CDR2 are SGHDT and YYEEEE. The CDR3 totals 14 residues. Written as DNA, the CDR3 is TGTGCCAGCGTGGGACAGGGGGGAATCTACGAGCAGTACTTC. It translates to CASVGQGGIYEQYF.

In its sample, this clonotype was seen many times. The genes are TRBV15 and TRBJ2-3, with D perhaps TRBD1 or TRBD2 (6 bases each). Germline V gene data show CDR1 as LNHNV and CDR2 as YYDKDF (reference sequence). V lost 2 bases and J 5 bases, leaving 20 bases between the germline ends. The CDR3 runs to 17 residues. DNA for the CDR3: TGTGCCACCAGCAGACTCCTTAAAGGGGGGCGAGGAGATACGCAGTATTTT. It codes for CATSRLLKGGRGDTQYF.

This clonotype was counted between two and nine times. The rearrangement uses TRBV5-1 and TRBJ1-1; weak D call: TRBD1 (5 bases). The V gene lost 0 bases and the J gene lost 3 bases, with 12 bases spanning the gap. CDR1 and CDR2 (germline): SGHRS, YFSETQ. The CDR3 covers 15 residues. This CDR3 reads CASSLVPREDTEAFF. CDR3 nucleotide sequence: TGCGCCAGCAGCTTGGTTCCCAGGGAGGACACTGAAGCTTTCTTT.